This T cell receptor beta chain was recorded in a study of shared clonotypes between healthy human individuals. Regarding the study as a whole: Clonotype sharing across donors was expected to vary with sequencing depth.

Assay used: immunoSEQ multiplex PCR; TCRdb lists only in-frame clones, some missing. Here the sample spans about 960,000 clones, about three quarters being singletons. With 5 bases removed from V and 3 bases from J, the gap between germline ends came to 8 bases. Germline CDR1 reads GTSNPN; CDR2 reads SVGIG (reference sequence). CDR3 size: 11 residues. Concerning this clone: The antigen remains undetermined.

Material: memory CD4+ T cells sorted from blood. Sample subset: CD45RA-negative fraction. The gene calls are TRBV30 and TRBJ2-7; D not certain. This TCR was sampled from a young man in good health. The CDR3 loop is CAWASGYEQYF. DNA of the CDR3: TGTGCCTGGGCATCGGGCTACGAGCAGTACTTC.